This paragraph covers one TCR beta chain sequence. The record originates from a study of T cell changes during pregnancy in multiple sclerosis. This table comes from immunoSEQ multiplex PCR, and its TCRdb copy is limited to in-frame clones, with some not included. The table includes 20,000 to 25,000 clones, about nine tenths detected once. V lost 5 bases and J lost 4, with 18 bases in between. Germline V gene data show CDR1 as SEHNR and CDR2 as FQNEAQ (reference sequence). The CDR3 spans 15 residues. The starting material was CD8+ T cells from peripheral blood mononuclear cells, obtained in the first trimester of pregnancy. This TCR came from a female donor in good health, enrolled as a control in a pregnancy study. The chain uses TRBV7-9 and TRBJ2-7; D gene ambiguous. The CDR3: CASSGTGSTGYEQYF. As DNA, the CDR3 is TGTGCCAGCAGCGGAACCGGGTCAACGGGTTACGAGCAGTACTTC.